A selection of T cell receptor beta chains follows, all from one sample in a study of radiation and T cells in renal cell carcinoma. Sequencing used immunoSEQ multiplex PCR; TCRdb keeps in-frame clones, though not all of them. The repertoire includes some 120,000 clones, about four fifths of them detected once, and approximately 6.3% sits in the top ten. The source material was blood, sampled from a patient whose treatment included radiotherapy and nephrectomy. Every receptor here comes from a man aged 50 to 60 with renal cell carcinoma. Both conserved end residues are part of each CDR3. The order of the fields is J gene, D gene, V gene, clone size, CDR3 DNA, CDR3 protein. The D gene is left open where the match is weak. Rows give clone size only sometimes, using once, few, many, or a class for an expanded clone.

>TRBJ2-5|TRBD1|TRBV5-1|NA
TGCGCCAGCAGGGGACAGGGGGCGCCCCAAGAGACCCAGTACTTC
CASRGQGAPQETQYF
>TRBJ2-1|TRBD1|TRBV7-2|few
TGTGCCAGCAGCTGGCTACCGGGACAGGTTGGCAATGAGCAGTTCTTC
CASSWLPGQVGNEQFF
>TRBJ2-2|NA|TRBV7-6|NA
TGTGCCAGCAGCCTTAGATCACTGGGCACCGGGGAGCTGTTTTTT
CASSLRSLGTGELFF
>TRBJ2-1|NA|TRBV30|NA
TGTGCCTGGAGGGTCCAGTACAATGAGCAGTTCTTC
CAWRVQYNEQFF
>TRBJ2-1|TRBD2|TRBV10-3|NA
TGTGCCATCAGTCGTCGAGGGTTAGCGGGGAGCTCCTACAATGAGCAGTTCTTC
CAISRRGLAGSSYNEQFF
>TRBJ2-5|TRBD1|TRBV28|NA
TGTGCCAGCAGAAGACAGGGGAAAGAGACCCAGTACTTC
CASRRQGKETQYF
>TRBJ1-1|NA|TRBV7-9|NA
TGTGCCAGCAGCTTATTGGGCATGAACACTGAAGCTTTCTTT
CASSLLGMNTEAFF
>TRBJ1-1|TRBD1|TRBV7-6|NA
TGTGCCAGCAGCTTGGCTGGGACAGAATTGAACACTGAAGCTTTCTTT
CASSLAGTELNTEAFF
>TRBJ1-2|TRBD1|TRBV10-3|NA
TGTGCCATCACTGTACAGGGGGCTAACTATGGCTACACCTTC
CAITVQGANYGYTF
>TRBJ2-1|TRBD2|TRBV7-6|few
TGTGCCAGCAGCTTTACTAGCGGGGGCTACAATGAGCAGTTCTTC
CASSFTSGGYNEQFF
>TRBJ1-2|NA|TRBV29-1|NA
TGCAGCGTTAGCGGGGAGAGCGGACAGCACTATGGCTACACCTTC
CSVSGESGQHYGYTF
>TRBJ2-1|NA|TRBV4-2|NA
TGTGCCAGCAGCCAAGACCTGAGCTCCTACAATGAGCAGTTCTTC
CASSQDLSSYNEQFF
>TRBJ1-1|TRBD1|TRBV2|few
TGTGCCAGCAGAACTTGGGAGGGGGCCTGGGAAGCTTTCTTT
CASRTWEGAWEAFF
>TRBJ2-7|NA|TRBV27|NA
TGTGCCAGCAGGCCCAGGGATACCTACGAGCAGTACTTC
CASRPRDTYEQYF
>TRBJ1-5|NA|TRBV4-1|NA
TGCGCCAGCAGCCGAGACTACAATCAGCCCCAGCATTTT
CASSRDYNQPQHF
>TRBJ2-1|NA|TRBV2|NA
TGTGCCAGCTATTTAGCCCATGAGCAGTTCTTC
CASYLAHEQFF
>TRBJ2-1|TRBD2|TRBV2|once
TGTGCCAGCAACCCTCCGGGACTAGCGTATCAAATTGAGTTCTTC
CASNPPGLAYQIEFF
>TRBJ1-2|TRBD1|TRBV2|NA
TGTGCCAGCAGTGGGGGACAGGGGGGCTATGGCTACACCTTC
CASSGGQGGYGYTF
>TRBJ2-5|TRBD2|TRBV6-1|NA
TGTGCCAGCAGTGGGACCTCGGGGGGGGCCCAAGAGACCCAGTACTTC
CASSGTSGGAQETQYF
>TRBJ2-1|NA|TRBV7-2|NA
TGTGCCAGCAGCTTATTCAGGTCAGGTCCCTACAATGAGCAGTTCTTC
CASSLFRSGPYNEQFF
>TRBJ2-3|NA|TRBV7-2|NA
TGTGCCAGCAGCGCAGAAGCCTCTGGCACAGATACGCAGTATTTT
CASSAEASGTDTQYF
>TRBJ1-1|NA|TRBV28|NA
TGTGCCAGCAGTCTCGGGCGGAACACTGAAGCTTTCTTT
CASSLGRNTEAFF
>TRBJ2-1|NA|TRBV5-4|NA
TGTGCCAGCAGCTTGGGGGGGGGCCCGTACAATGAGCAGTTCTTC
CASSLGGGPYNEQFF
>TRBJ2-7|NA|TRBV14|NA
TGTGCCAGCAGTTATCAGCGGCAATACGAGCAGTACTTC
CASSYQRQYEQYF
>TRBJ2-1|TRBD2|TRBV14|once
TGTGCCAGCAGCCAAGTAGCGGGAGGGCGTCACAATGAGCAGTTCTTC
CASSQVAGGRHNEQFF
>TRBJ1-4|NA|TRBV5-4|NA
TGTGCCAGCAGCTTTAGCAGGGGAGATGAAAAACTGTTTTTT
CASSFSRGDEKLFF
>TRBJ2-1|NA|TRBV2|NA
TGTGCCAGTGGGATTTACAATGAGCAGTTCTTC
CASGIYNEQFF
>TRBJ2-2|NA|TRBV7-9|NA
TGTGCCAGCAACCCGTCGGGGGCCGGGGAGCTGTTTTTT
CASNPSGAGELFF
>TRBJ2-5|TRBD1|TRBV5-1|once
TGCGCCAGCAGCTTGGGGACAGGGGGCGTGGAGACCCAGTACTTC
CASSLGTGGVETQYF
>TRBJ1-2|NA|TRBV7-2|NA
TGTGCCAGCAGCTTAGACCAGGGGCCACCCTATGGCTACACCTTC
CASSLDQGPPYGYTF
>TRBJ2-7|NA|TRBV7-9|NA
TGTGCCAGCAGCCCGACCGACCTGAACTCCTACGAGCAGTACTTC
CASSPTDLNSYEQYF
>TRBJ1-1|NA|TRBV7-9|NA
TGTGCCAGCAGCTTGAGGGGCACTGAAGCTTTCTTT
CASSLRGTEAFF
>TRBJ2-1|NA|TRBV2|NA
TGTGCCAGCAGTGAAGGAGGGGACCCCAGGCATGAGCAGTTCTTC
CASSEGGDPRHEQFF
>TRBJ2-5|TRBD2|TRBV5-6|NA
TGTGCCAGCCGTATCTGGACTAGCGGATCGCAAGAGACCCAGTACTTC
CASRIWTSGSQETQYF
>TRBJ2-3|NA|TRBV5-4|NA
TGTGCCAGCAGCTTACCGGGACTTTGGACAGATACGCAGTATTTT
CASSLPGLWTDTQYF
>TRBJ2-3|NA|TRBV21-1|NA
TGTGCCAGCACTAATCAGGTCCTTAAACGCACAGATACGCAGTATTTT
CASTNQVLKRTDTQYF
>TRBJ1-6|NA|TRBV7-2|NA
TGTGCCAGCAGCTTAGGTGGAGACAGGTCTTCACCCCTCCACTTT
CASSLGGDRSSPLHF
>TRBJ2-7|TRBD1|TRBV25-1|NA
TGTGCCAGCAGTGGCGACAGGGTCTACGAGCAGTACTTC
CASSGDRVYEQYF
>TRBJ1-5|TRBD1|TRBV6-5|NA
TGTGCCAGCAGCCGACAGGGTTTTCAGCCCCAGCATTTT
CASSRQGFQPQHF
>TRBJ1-4|NA|TRBV5-1|once
TGCGCCAGCAGCTCCATCGGATTTAATGAAAAACTGTTTTTT
CASSSIGFNEKLFF
>TRBJ1-1|TRBD1|TRBV30|few
TGTGCCTGGAGTCGAGACCTTGACAGGGGATTCGCTGAAGCTTTCTTT
CAWSRDLDRGFAEAFF
>TRBJ1-6|NA|TRBV6-5|NA
TGTGCCAGCAGTTACTCCCCGTCGGGACCCCTCCACTTT
CASSYSPSGPLHF
>TRBJ2-2|TRBD1|TRBV19|NA
TGTGCCAGTAGTGAGACAGGGACCGGGGAGCTGTTTTTT
CASSETGTGELFF
>TRBJ1-4|NA|TRBV5-1|NA
TGCGCCAGCAGCCTTACAGGGCGAGAAAAACTGTTTTTT
CASSLTGREKLFF
>TRBJ2-2|NA|TRBV6-4|NA
TGTGCCAGCAGTGACTCGAACAGCCTGAACACCGGGGAGCTGTTTTTT
CASSDSNSLNTGELFF
>TRBJ2-3|TRBD2|TRBV4-3|NA
TGCGCCAGCAGCCAAGAGTGGGGGGGAACAGATACGCAGTATTTT
CASSQEWGGTDTQYF
>TRBJ1-1|NA|TRBV27|NA
TGTGCCAGCAGTCTCGACAGCGAGAGGACTGAAGCTTTCTTT
CASSLDSERTEAFF
>TRBJ1-1|TRBD1|TRBV7-9|NA
TGTGCCAGCAGCCCCCAGGGGGGGGAGGGTGAAGCTTTCTTT
CASSPQGGEGEAFF
>TRBJ2-5|TRBD2|TRBV4-1|once
TGCGCCAGCAGCTTTTCGCCCGGGACTAGCAAAGAGACCCAGTACTTC
CASSFSPGTSKETQYF
>TRBJ2-5|NA|TRBV5-1|NA
TGCGCCAGCAGCTTGACGGGGGGCAGCGAGACCCAGTACTTC
CASSLTGGSETQYF
>TRBJ1-3|NA|TRBV25-1|NA
TGTGCCAGCAGTCCCCAGGACAGTGGAAACACCATATATTTT
CASSPQDSGNTIYF
>TRBJ1-1|TRBD1|TRBV6-5|NA
TGTGCCAGCAGTTACTCTCGGGACAGTTCCACTGAAGCTTTCTTT
CASSYSRDSSTEAFF
>TRBJ2-7|NA|TRBV30|few
TGTGCCTGGAGTATGGGACTTTCCTACGAGCAGTACTTC
CAWSMGLSYEQYF
>TRBJ1-1|NA|TRBV18|NA
TGTGCCAGCTCACCACGGAGGGAGGGGAACACTGAAGCTTTCTTT
CASSPRREGNTEAFF